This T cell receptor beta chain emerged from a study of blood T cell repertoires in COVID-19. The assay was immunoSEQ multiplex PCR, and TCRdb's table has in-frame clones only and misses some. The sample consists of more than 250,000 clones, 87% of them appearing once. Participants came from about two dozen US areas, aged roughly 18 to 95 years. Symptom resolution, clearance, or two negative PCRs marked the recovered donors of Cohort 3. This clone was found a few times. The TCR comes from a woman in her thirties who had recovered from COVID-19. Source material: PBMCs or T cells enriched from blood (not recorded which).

Written as DNA, the CDR3 is TGTGCCAGCAGCTTAGCTTCAGGGGGCTTGTCACCCCTCCACTTT. Amino acids: CASSLASGGLSPLHF. The chain is built from TRBV7-9 and TRBJ1-6; 8 bases match TRBD1. The V gene's germline CDR1 is SEHNR and CDR2 FQNEAQ (reference sequence). The V segment lost 0 bases and the J segment 10 bases; nucleotides outside the gene matches: 5. The CDR3 is 15 amino acids.